What follows are 2 T cell receptor beta chains derived from one specimen sequenced in a study of shared T cell receptors in the human thymus. Data came from immunoSEQ multiplex PCR; TCRdb stores just in-frame clones and leaves some out. In the table there are 630,000 or so clones, 80% to 90% of which are singletons. A further study also used this sample, focusing on human thymus T cells.

The sequenced sample was thymocytes. These receptors were taken from a boy under three years old with a congenital heart defect.

This sequence joins TRBV19 and TRBJ1-5; possibly TRBD1 for D (5 bases). Trimming removed 6 bases at V and 2 bases at J, with 11 bases between. The CDR3 is made up of 14 amino acids. Germline V gene data show CDR1 as LNHDA and CDR2 as SQIVND (reference sequence). This CDR3 reads CASRDAGGNQPQHF. CDR3 nucleotide sequence: TGTGCCAGTAGGGACGCGGGGGGCAATCAGCCCCAGCATTTT.

The rearrangement links TRBV7-9 to TRBJ2-1; maybe TRBD2 (5 bases). V was clipped by 3 bases and J by 10 bases, with 7 bases between them. Germline assignment: CDR1 SEHNR and CDR2 FQNEAQ (reference sequence). This CDR3 spans 11 amino acids. The CDR3, as DNA: TGTGCCAGCAGCTTTCCGGGAGAGCAGTTCTTC. This sequence encodes CASSFPGEQFF.